These 22 T cell receptor beta chains share one sample of origin, sequenced in a study of technical replicates of blood from four donors. Here immunoSEQ multiplex PCR was the method, and the copy in TCRdb shows in-frame clones only, minus some. The repertoire consists of over 50,000 clones, with 94% occurring once and the leading ten covering 0.2% to 0.25%. The specimen was T cells isolated from PBMCs. All receptors derive from a human donor in good health.

The CDR3 nucleotides read TGTGCCAGCAGACCCCCGGACAATCGTCGGTATGGCTACACCTTC. This codes for CASRPPDNRRYGYTF. The chain uses TRBV6-5 and TRBJ1-2; D perhaps matches TRBD1 (5 bases). Germline assignment: CDR1 MNHEY and CDR2 SVGAGI. Trimming shortened V by 6 bases and J by 5 bases, and 19 bases separated the two germline ends. This CDR3 comprises 15 residues.

The rearrangement uses TRBV7-9 and TRBJ2-5; D not certain. CDR3 length: 14 amino acids. V shed 5 bases and J shed 1 base, with 11 bases lying between them. CDR1 SEHNR and CDR2 FQNEAQ come from the germline V gene (reference sequence). The CDR3 nucleotides read TGTGCCAGCAGCACCCGGTCTGGCCAAGAGACCCAGTACTTC. Translated: CASSTRSGQETQYF.

V is TRBV5-1 and J is TRBJ2-7, with 8 bases matching TRBD1. With V trimmed by 4 bases and J by 2 bases, 20 bases remained unmatched. Germline values: CDR1 SGHRS, CDR2 YFSETQ. The CDR3 covers 19 residues. Written as DNA, the CDR3 is TGCGCCAGCAGCGCCCCGGGACAGGCCTACCACTCCTACACCTACGAGCAGTACTTC. Protein sequence: CASSAPGQAYHSYTYEQYF.

The chain joins TRBV5-1 to TRBJ1-4, with 7 bases matching TRBD1. V was clipped by 0 bases and J by 6 bases; unmatched bases: 5. The CDR3 covers 15 residues. Germline V gene lookup returns CDR1 SGHRS and CDR2 YFSETQ. The DNA for the CDR3 is TGCGCCAGCAGCTTGGCCACAGGGGCGGATGAAAAACTGTTTTTT. This codes for CASSLATGADEKLFF.

This rearrangement joins TRBV7-9 to TRBJ1-2; D call uncertain. This CDR3 has 11 amino acids. Trimming cost V 1 base and J 8 bases, with 5 bases left between them. Germline lookup yields CDR1 SEHNR and CDR2 FQNEAQ (reference sequence). CDR3 residues: CASSLGSGYTF. The CDR3 bases are TGTGCCAGCAGCTTAGGTTCGGGCTACACCTTC. The whole variable domain, filled in from reference TRBV7-9 and TRBJ1-2, reads DTGVSQNPRHKITKRGQNVTFRCDPISEHNRLYWYRQTLGQGPEFLTYFQNEAQLEKSRLLSDRFSAERPKGSFSTLEIQRTEQGDSAMYLCASSLGSGYTFGSGTRLTVV.

This chain connects TRBV12-5 to TRBJ1-5; 10 nucleotides line up with TRBD1. V dropped 5 bases and J dropped 8; count of bases not matched to a gene: 12. Germline CDR1 LGHNT, CDR2 FRNRAP. The CDR3 spans 16 residues. CDR3 amino acids: CASGTSRTGGWKPQHF. CDR3 DNA sequence: TGTGCTAGTGGTACCTCTCGGACAGGGGGGTGGAAGCCCCAGCATTTT.

This clone has a single count. The genes are TRBV20-1 and TRBJ1-4; D is unresolved. CDR3 length equals 11 residues. Germline V gene lookup returns CDR1 DFQATT and CDR2 SNEGSKA (reference sequence). V shed 5 bases and J shed 8 bases, with 9 bases lying between them. CDR3 sequence reads: CSASPGEKLFF. DNA for the CDR3: TGCAGTGCTTCTCCGGGGGAAAAACTGTTTTTT.

This chain links TRBV11-2 with TRBJ1-1; no clear D. Trimming stripped 4 bases from V and 5 bases from J, with 11 bases between. The CDR3 extends over 13 amino acids. The V gene's germline CDR1 is SGHAT and CDR2 FQNNGV. In DNA form, the CDR3 reads TGTGCCAGCAGCTCCCCTAGTGAGACTGAAGCTTTCTTT. This gives the protein CASSSPSETEAFF.

The chain recombines TRBV5-4 with TRBJ2-7; the D gene is possibly TRBD2 (6 bases). Germline V gene sequence: CDR1 SGHNT, CDR2 YYREEE (reference sequence). The CDR3 is made up of 15 amino acids. Deletions cut 4 bases from V and 0 bases from J, with 14 bases between. CDR3 DNA sequence: TGTGCCAGCAGCGTTAGCGGAGGACTCTCCTACGAGCAGTACTTC. As protein: CASSVSGGLSYEQYF.

The chain recombines TRBV5-1 with TRBJ2-2, with 9 bases that match TRBD2. This CDR3 has 17 residues. The V gene end was trimmed by 1 base and the J gene end by 2 bases; junction bases not matched to a gene: 6. Per the germline V gene, CDR1 is SGHRS and CDR2 is YFSETQ. CDR3: CASSLPTSGYNTGELFF. The CDR3 DNA reads TGCGCCAGCAGCTTGCCCACTAGCGGGTATAACACCGGGGAGCTGTTTTTT.

The genes are TRBV9 and TRBJ2-5, with TRBD2 matching over 8 bases. J was trimmed by 6 bases and V by 3 bases; bases with no gene match: 7. The CDR3 has 14 amino acids. Looked up from germline, CDR1 is SGDLS and CDR2 is YYNGEE. The CDR3 is CASSAGLAPKTQYF. DNA for the CDR3: TGTGCCAGCAGCGCCGGACTAGCTCCCAAGACCCAGTACTTC.

Here the CDR3 reads CASSLWLAERTEAFF. The CDR3 bases are TGTGCCAGCAGCCTATGGTTAGCAGAACGCACTGAAGCTTTCTTT. The chain is built from TRBV28 and TRBJ1-1; no clear D gene. Germline assignment: CDR1 MDHEN and CDR2 SYDVKM. This CDR3 comprises 15 residues. V was shortened by 6 bases and J by 4 bases, with 18 bases between the two germline ends.

The V gene is TRBV29-1, the J gene TRBJ2-7, with D hard to call. Trimming removed 7 bases at V and 4 bases at J, with 11 bases between. Germline CDR1 is SQVTM and CDR2 is ANQGSEA. The CDR3 consists of 11 residues. CDR3 loop: CSAESGYEQYF. CDR3 nucleotide sequence: TGCAGCGCGGAGTCGGGTTACGAGCAGTACTTC.

This chain links TRBV5-1 with TRBJ2-3, with D perhaps matching TRBD1 (6 bases). V was pared by 0 bases and J by 4 bases, with 9 bases between. This CDR3 is built from 14 residues. Germline CDR1 and CDR2: SGHRS and YFSETQ. The CDR3 nucleotides read TGCGCCAGCAGCTTGGACAGGGCTGCAGATACGCAGTATTTT. Residues: CASSLDRAADTQYF.

The chain joins TRBV15 to TRBJ2-1; D might be TRBD1 (5 bases). This CDR3 is 17 amino acids long. The V gene lost 0 bases and the J gene lost 4 bases, with 16 bases spanning the gap. CDR1 and CDR2 from the germline V gene are LNHNV and YYDKDF (reference sequence). As DNA, the CDR3 is TGTGCCACCAGCAGAGATGGGCAGGGCGGAACATACAATGAGCAGTTCTTC. This sequence encodes CATSRDGQGGTYNEQFF.

The rearrangement links TRBV9 to TRBJ1-2; TRBD1 might be the D (6 bases). Germline CDR1 SGDLS, CDR2 YYNGEE. The V end was cut by 5 bases, the J end by 2 bases, with 13 bases between. The CDR3 totals 14 residues. The CDR3 loop is CASSQSTGNYGYTF. CDR3 nucleotide sequence: TGTGCCAGCAGTCAATCGACAGGCAACTATGGCTACACCTTC.

This clone was seen only once. The DNA of the CDR3 is TGTGCCAGCAGTGCCAGGGTCCCCTACGAGCAGTACTTC. It is translated as CASSARVPYEQYF. The V call is TRBV28, the J call TRBJ2-7, with D possibly TRBD1 on 5 matching bases. The CDR3 contains 13 residues. Trimming stripped 5 bases from V and 2 bases from J, with 10 bases between. Germline CDR1 is MDHEN and CDR2 is SYDVKM.

The chain joins TRBV5-1 to TRBJ2-2; TRBD1 matches at 9 bases. The germline V gene has CDR1 SGHRS and CDR2 YFSETQ. The CDR3 runs to 16 residues. Germline trimming cut 0 bases from V and 1 base from J; bases unmatched to any gene: 1. CDR3 region: CASSLVGQGNTGELFF. CDR3 nucleotides: TGCGCCAGCAGCTTGGTGGGACAGGGGAACACCGGGGAGCTGTTTTTT.

The CDR3 nucleotides are TGCGCCAGCAGCTTGGATATGTCAGGCCATCAGCCCCAGCATTTT. Translated, it gives CASSLDMSGHQPQHF. J is TRBJ1-5 and V is TRBV5-1; D unresolved. V dropped 0 bases and J dropped 5 bases, with 12 bases sitting between them. The CDR3 runs to 15 residues. The germline gives CDR1 SGHRS, CDR2 YFSETQ.

The chain recombines TRBV7-9 with TRBJ2-3; no definite D call. The CDR3 sequence is 15 residues long. Deletions cut 8 bases from V and 2 bases from J, with 17 bases between. Germline V gene data show CDR1 as SEHNR and CDR2 as FQNEAQ (reference sequence). CDR3 sequence: CASEAVVSLTDTQYF. The CDR3, as DNA: TGTGCCAGCGAGGCAGTGGTCAGCCTCACAGATACGCAGTATTTT.

The chain carries TRBV12-5 and TRBJ2-5; D possibly corresponds to TRBD2 (5 bases). V was cut by 4 bases and J by 3 bases, with 9 bases left in between. CDR1 and CDR2 from the germline V gene are LGHNT and FRNRAP. The CDR3 has 13 residues. CDR3 amino acids: CASGSSGEETQYF. As DNA, the CDR3 is TGTGCTAGTGGTTCTTCCGGGGAAGAGACCCAGTACTTC.

The rearrangement uses TRBV6-5 and TRBJ1-1, with a weak D call TRBD1 (5 bases). Trimming left V 5 bases short and J 0 bases short, with 10 bases between. In germline, CDR1 is MNHEY, CDR2 SVGAGI. The CDR3 has 14 amino acids. CDR3 bases: TGTGCCAGCAGTAAGGACACAATGAACACTGAAGCTTTCTTT. It yields the protein CASSKDTMNTEAFF.